The 5 T cell receptor beta chains given below trace back to one sample, sequenced in a study of blood T cell repertoires in COVID-19. TCRdb keeps only in-frame clones here, not all; method: immunoSEQ multiplex PCR. The data show approximately 250,000 clones, with roughly nine tenths seen just once and under 2% held by the top ten. The sequencing input was peripheral blood. These receptors all stem from a woman aged 55-69 years who had recovered from COVID-19.

This clone has just one count. The J gene is TRBJ2-2, the V gene TRBV10-3, with 7 bases fitting TRBD1. The V gene's germline CDR1 is ENHRY and CDR2 SYGVKD. With 7 bases clipped from V and 4 bases from J, the junction kept 6 bases outside the gene matches. The CDR3 totals 14 residues. The chain's CDR3 is CAIKADRATGELFF. The CDR3 DNA sequence: TGTGCCATCAAGGCCGACAGGGCCACCGGGGAGCTGTTTTTT.

The chain combines TRBV4-3 with TRBJ2-7; D is ambiguous. The CDR3 has 16 amino acids. Looked up from germline, CDR1 is LGHNA and CDR2 is YSLEER. V lost 0 bases to trimming and J lost 0 bases, with 12 bases between them. The CDR3 nucleotides read TGCGCCAGCAGCCAAGAGGGCAGGTCAAGCTCCTACGAGCAGTACTTC. Translation gives CASSQEGRSSSYEQYF.

This clone came up many times. This CDR3 is CASSLGQSYEQYF. Written as DNA, the CDR3 is TGTGCCAGCAGCTTAGGACAGAGCTACGAGCAGTACTTC. The chain links TRBV13 to TRBJ2-7, with D unresolved. Trimming stripped 0 bases from V and 3 bases from J, with 6 bases between. The germline gives CDR1 PRHDT, CDR2 FYEKMQ (reference sequence). The CDR3 runs to 13 residues.

The gene calls are TRBV5-4 and TRBJ1-6; possibly TRBD1 for D (6 bases). Per germline, CDR1 SGHNT and CDR2 YYREEE (reference sequence). V was trimmed by 0 bases and J by 3 bases, leaving 13 bases between them. CDR3 length: 17 amino acids. CDR3 sequence reads: CASSLEAGAIYNSPLHF. The CDR3 coding sequence is TGTGCCAGCAGCTTGGAGGCAGGGGCGATCTATAATTCACCCCTCCACTTT. Full variable domain (outside the CDR3, taken from reference TRBV5-4 and TRBJ1-6): ETGVTQSPTHLIKTRGQQVTLRCSSQSGHNTVSWYQQALGQGPQFIFQYYREEENGRGNFPPRFSGLQFPNYSSELNVNALELDDSALYLCASSLEAGAIYNSPLHFGNGTRLTVT.

V and J are TRBV27 and TRBJ1-6; the D is unclear. With 2 bases removed from V and 6 bases from J, the gap between germline ends came to 11 bases. Looked up from germline, CDR1 is MNHEY and CDR2 is SMNVEV (reference sequence). CDR3 size: 15 residues. The CDR3 DNA sequence: TGTGCCAGCAGTTTACCCCAGCGGTTTAATTCACCCCTCCACTTT. It encodes CASSLPQRFNSPLHF.